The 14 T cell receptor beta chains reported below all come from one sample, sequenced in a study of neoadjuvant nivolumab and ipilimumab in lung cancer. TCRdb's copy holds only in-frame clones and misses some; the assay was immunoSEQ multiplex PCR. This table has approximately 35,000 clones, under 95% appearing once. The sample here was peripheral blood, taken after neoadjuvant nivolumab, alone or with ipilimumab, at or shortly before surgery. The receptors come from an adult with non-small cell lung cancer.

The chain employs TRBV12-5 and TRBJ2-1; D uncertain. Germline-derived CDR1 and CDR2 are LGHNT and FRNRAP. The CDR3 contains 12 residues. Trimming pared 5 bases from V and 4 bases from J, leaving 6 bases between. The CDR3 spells CASGPRYNEQFF. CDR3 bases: TGTGCTAGTGGTCCTCGGTACAATGAGCAGTTCTTC.

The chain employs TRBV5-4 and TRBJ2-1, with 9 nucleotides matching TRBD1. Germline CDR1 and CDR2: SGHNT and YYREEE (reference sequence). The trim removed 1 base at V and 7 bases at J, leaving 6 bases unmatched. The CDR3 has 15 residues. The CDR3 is CASSLTGGLRNEQFF. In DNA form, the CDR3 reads TGTGCCAGCAGCTTGACAGGGGGCCTTCGGAATGAGCAGTTCTTC.

The CDR3 loop reads CASRLALRDNGKNQPQHF. As DNA, the CDR3 is TGTGCAAGTCGCTTAGCGCTAAGGGACAATGGGAAGAATCAGCCCCAGCATTTT. V is TRBV12-2 and J is TRBJ1-5; the D call TRBD1 from the table was never checked on the DNA. TRBV12-2 is listed as a pseudogene. The CDR3 loop spans 18 amino acids.

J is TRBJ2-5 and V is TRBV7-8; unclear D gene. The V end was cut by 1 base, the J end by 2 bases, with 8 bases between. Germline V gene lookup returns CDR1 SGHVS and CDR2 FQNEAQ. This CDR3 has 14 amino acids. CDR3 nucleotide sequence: TGTGCCAGCAGCTTAGTTTCTCAGCAAGAGACCCAGTACTTC. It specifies CASSLVSQQETQYF.

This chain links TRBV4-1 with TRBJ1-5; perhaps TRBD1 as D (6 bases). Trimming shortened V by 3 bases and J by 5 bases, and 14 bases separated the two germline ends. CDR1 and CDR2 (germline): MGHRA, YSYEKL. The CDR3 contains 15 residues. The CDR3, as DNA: TGCGCCAGCAGCCAGTCATTACAGGGATATCAGCCCCAGCATTTT. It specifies CASSQSLQGYQPQHF.

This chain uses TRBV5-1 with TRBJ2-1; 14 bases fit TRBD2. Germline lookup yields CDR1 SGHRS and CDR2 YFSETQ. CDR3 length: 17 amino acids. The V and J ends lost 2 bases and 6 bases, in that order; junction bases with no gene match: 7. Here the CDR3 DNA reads TGCGCCAGCAGCTTCCGGGGACTAGCGGGAGTAGTCAATGAGCAGTTCTTC. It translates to CASSFRGLAGVVNEQFF.

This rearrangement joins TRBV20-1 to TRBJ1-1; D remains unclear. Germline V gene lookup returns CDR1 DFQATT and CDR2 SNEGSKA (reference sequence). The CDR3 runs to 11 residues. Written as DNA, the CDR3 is TGCATGCGAAGGGTTTTGGGTGAAGCTTTCTTT. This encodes CMRRVLGEAFF.

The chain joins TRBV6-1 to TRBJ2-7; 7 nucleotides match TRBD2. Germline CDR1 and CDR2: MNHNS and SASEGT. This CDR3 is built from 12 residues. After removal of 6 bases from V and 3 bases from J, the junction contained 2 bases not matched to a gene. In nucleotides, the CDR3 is TGTGCCAGCAGGGCTAGCGGCTACGAGCAGTACTTC. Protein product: CASRASGYEQYF.

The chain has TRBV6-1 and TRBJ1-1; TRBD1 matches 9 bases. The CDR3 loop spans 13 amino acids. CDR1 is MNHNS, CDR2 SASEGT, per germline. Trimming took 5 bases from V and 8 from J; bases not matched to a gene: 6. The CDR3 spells CASSSDRGLEAFF. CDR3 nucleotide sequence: TGTGCCAGCAGTTCGGACAGGGGCCTCGAAGCTTTCTTT.

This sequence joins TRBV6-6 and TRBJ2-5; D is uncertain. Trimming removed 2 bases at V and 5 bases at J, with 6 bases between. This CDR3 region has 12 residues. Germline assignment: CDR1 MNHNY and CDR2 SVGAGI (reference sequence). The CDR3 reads CASSYRGETQYF. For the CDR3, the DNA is TGTGCCAGCAGTTACCGTGGGGAGACCCAGTACTTC.

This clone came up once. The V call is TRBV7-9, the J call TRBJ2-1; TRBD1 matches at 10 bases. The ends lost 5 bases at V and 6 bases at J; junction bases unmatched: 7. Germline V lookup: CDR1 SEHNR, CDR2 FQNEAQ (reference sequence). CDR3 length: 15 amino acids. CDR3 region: CASSPRDRGFNEQFF. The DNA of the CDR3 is TGTGCCAGCAGCCCCCGGGACAGGGGTTTCAATGAGCAGTTCTTC.

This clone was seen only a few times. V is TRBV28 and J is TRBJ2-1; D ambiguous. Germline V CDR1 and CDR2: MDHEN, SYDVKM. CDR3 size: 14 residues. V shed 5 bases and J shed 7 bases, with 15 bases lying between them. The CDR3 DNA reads TGTGCCAGCAGTCTATCAAATCAGTGGAATGAGCAGTTCTTC. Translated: CASSLSNQWNEQFF.

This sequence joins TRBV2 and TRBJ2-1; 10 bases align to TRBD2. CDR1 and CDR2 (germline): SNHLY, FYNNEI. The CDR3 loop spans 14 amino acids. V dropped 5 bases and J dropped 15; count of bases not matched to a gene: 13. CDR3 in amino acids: CASSPGLAPEGWFF. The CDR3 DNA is TGTGCCAGCAGTCCGGGACTAGCGCCCGAAGGATGGTTCTTC.

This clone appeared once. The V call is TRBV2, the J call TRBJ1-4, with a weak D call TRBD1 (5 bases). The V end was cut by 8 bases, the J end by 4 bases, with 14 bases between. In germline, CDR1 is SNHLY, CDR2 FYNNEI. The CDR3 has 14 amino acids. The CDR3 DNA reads TGTGCCAGCTCTGTCTACGGGGGTAATGAAAAACTGTTTTTT. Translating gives CASSVYGGNEKLFF.